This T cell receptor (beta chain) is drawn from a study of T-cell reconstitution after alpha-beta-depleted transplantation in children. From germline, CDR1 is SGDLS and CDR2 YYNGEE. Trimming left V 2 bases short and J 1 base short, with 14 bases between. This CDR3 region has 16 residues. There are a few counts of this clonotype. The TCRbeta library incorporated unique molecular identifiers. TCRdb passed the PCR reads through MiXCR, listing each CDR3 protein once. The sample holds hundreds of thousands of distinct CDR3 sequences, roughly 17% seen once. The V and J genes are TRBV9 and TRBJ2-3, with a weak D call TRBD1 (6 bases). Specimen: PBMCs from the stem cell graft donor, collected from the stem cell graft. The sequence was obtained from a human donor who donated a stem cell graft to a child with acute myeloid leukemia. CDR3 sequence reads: CASSVQTGLGTDTQYF. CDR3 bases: TGTGCCAGCAGCGTCCAGACAGGTTTGGGCACAGATACGCAGTATTTT.